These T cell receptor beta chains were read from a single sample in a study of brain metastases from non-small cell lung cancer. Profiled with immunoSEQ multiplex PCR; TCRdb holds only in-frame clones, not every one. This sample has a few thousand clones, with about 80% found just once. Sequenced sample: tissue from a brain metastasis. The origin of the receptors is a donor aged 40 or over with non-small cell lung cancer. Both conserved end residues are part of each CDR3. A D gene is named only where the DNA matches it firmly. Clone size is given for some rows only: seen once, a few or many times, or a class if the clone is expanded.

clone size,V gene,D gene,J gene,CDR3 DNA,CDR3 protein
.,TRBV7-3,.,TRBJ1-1,TGTGCCAGCAGCTTATTGGGGTGGACTGAAGCTTTCTTT,CASSLLGWTEAFF
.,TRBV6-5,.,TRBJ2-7,TGTGCCAGCAGCCGCGGACAGTCCCGGGGCAGCGAGCAGTACTTC,CASSRGQSRGSEQYF
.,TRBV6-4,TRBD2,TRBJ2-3,TGTACCAGCAGTGACTCGGGGAGGGCAGATACGCAGTATTTT,CTSSDSGRADTQYF
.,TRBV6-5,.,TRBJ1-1,TGTGCCAGCAGTTACTCACAGATGAACACTGAAGCTTTCTTT,CASSYSQMNTEAFF
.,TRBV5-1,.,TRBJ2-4,TGCGCCAGCAGCTTGGAAGGGGTAGGGGGTAAAAACATTCAGTACTTC,CASSLEGVGGKNIQYF
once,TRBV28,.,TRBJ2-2,TGTGCCAGCAGTTTCTCGGGGGGCCCCGGGGAGCTGTTTTTT,CASSFSGGPGELFF
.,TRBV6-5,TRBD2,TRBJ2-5,TGTGCCAGCAGTCTATCTGGGAGGGCCGGAAAGACCCAGTACTTC,CASSLSGRAGKTQYF
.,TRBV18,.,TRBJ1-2,TGTGCCAGCTCACCGACTGAGAACTATGGCTACACCTTC,CASSPTENYGYTF
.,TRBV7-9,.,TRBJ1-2,TGTGCCAGCAGCCCCCGGGCTGGTGCTGGTAATGGCTACACCTTC,CASSPRAGAGNGYTF
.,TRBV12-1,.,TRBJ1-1,TGTGCCAGCAGCTTTCAATTCCCCGGACAGGGGATGACTGAAGCTTTCTTT,CASSFQFPGQGMTEAFF
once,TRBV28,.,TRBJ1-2,TGTGCCAGCATCCCGACCGGGACTCCGAAATCTAACTATGGCTACACCTTC,CASIPTGTPKSNYGYTF
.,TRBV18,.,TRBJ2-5,TGTGCCAGCTCACCAGAGGTCAAGCAAGAAACCCAGTACTTC,CASSPEVKQETQYF
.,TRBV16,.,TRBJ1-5,TGTGCCAGCAGCCAAATTGGCCCACCCCAGCCCCAGCATTTT,CASSQIGPPQPQHF
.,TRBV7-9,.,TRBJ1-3,TGTGCCAGCAGCTTCTGGGCGACAGGCGTCTCTGGAAACACCATATATTTT,CASSFWATGVSGNTIYF
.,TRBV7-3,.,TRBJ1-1,TGTGCCAGCAGCTTAACCCCCGCTGGGGAGACTGAAGCTTTCTTT,CASSLTPAGETEAFF
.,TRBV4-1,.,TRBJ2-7,TGCGCCAGCAGCCAGCAGGACGGCTCCTACGAGCAGTACTTC,CASSQQDGSYEQYF
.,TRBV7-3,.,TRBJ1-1,TGTGCCAGCAGCGTAGGACCCACCGGAATATTGAACACTGAAGCTTTCTTT,CASSVGPTGILNTEAFF
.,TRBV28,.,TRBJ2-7,TGTGCCAGCTTCCGGGGCTACTACGAGCAGTACTTC,CASFRGYYEQYF
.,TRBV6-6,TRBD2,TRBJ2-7,TGTGCCAGCAGTCGGACTAGCGGGCCCGATTCTACCTACGAGCAGTACTTC,CASSRTSGPDSTYEQYF
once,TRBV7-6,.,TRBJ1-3,TGTGCCAGCAGCCACAACACGGGACTCAAGGCTGGAAACACCATATATTTT,CASSHNTGLKAGNTIYF
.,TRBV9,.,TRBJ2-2,TGTGCCAGCAGCGTAGTAGGGTTCGAGACCGGGGAGCTGTTTTTT,CASSVVGFETGELFF
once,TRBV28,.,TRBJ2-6,TGTGCCAGCATCGGCCAAACCTACTCTGGGGCCAACGTCCTGACTTTC,CASIGQTYSGANVLTF
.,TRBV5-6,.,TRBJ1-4,TGTGCCAGCAGCTCAGTTGGGGTTGAAAAACTGTTTTTT,CASSSVGVEKLFF
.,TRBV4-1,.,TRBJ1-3,TGCGCCAGCAGCCATCCTGGGACCCTCTCTGGAAACACCATATATTTT,CASSHPGTLSGNTIYF
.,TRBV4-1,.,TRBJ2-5,TGCGCCAGCAGCCCCCGACAGCGAGGGGGCCAAGAGACCCAGTACTTC,CASSPRQRGGQETQYF
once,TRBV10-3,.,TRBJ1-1,TGTGCCATCAGTGAGTCGCAGGACCTGAACACTGAAGCTTTCTTT,CAISESQDLNTEAFF
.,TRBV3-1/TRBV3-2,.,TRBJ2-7,TGTGCCAGCAGCCAAGCCCGGTTCTCCTACGAGCAGTACTTC,CASSQARFSYEQYF